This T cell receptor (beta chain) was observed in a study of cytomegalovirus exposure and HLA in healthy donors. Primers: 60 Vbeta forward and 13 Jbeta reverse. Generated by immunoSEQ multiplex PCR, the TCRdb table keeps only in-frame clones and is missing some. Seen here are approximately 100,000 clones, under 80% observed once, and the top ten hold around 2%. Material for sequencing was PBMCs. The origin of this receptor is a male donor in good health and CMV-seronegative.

The CDR3 bases are TGTGCCAGCAAGGCGGGGATTAATGAAAAACTGTTTTTT. Amino acids: CASKAGINEKLFF. The V gene is TRBV2, the J gene TRBJ1-4; D remains unclear. V lost 7 bases and J lost 4, with 10 bases in between. The germline gives CDR1 SNHLY, CDR2 FYNNEI. The CDR3 contains 13 residues.